Listed below are T cell receptor beta chains from one sample, sequenced in a study of T-cell memory formation after mild COVID-19. TCRdb reprocessed the 5' RACE reads via MiXCR and lists one record per CDR3 protein. The sample consists of 540,000 or so distinct CDR3 sequences, around 21% of them appearing once. Sample: PBMCs or a T cell subset sorted from them (not recorded which). Receptor source: an adult woman who had mild COVID-19 (a few samples of this study predate the infection). Cell type and time point are not known. Both conserved end residues are part of each CDR3. Each record gives: D gene, clone size, V gene, J gene, CDR3 DNA, CDR3 protein. A D gene is named only where the DNA matches it firmly. Only some rows state a clone size, as once, few, many or a class for expanded clones.

D gene: .
clone size: .
V gene: TRBV4-1
J gene: TRBJ1-2
CDR3 DNA: TGCGCCAGCAGCCTAGGCGGGGGGAACTTATATGGCTACACCTTC
CDR3 protein: CASSLGGGNLYGYTF

D gene: .
clone size: .
V gene: TRBV5-1
J gene: TRBJ1-1
CDR3 DNA: TGCGCCAGCAGCTCCGGGACAACGATTGAAGCTTTCTTT
CDR3 protein: CASSSGTTIEAFF

D gene: TRBD2
clone size: few
V gene: TRBV19
J gene: TRBJ2-1
CDR3 DNA: TGTGCCAGTAGTATAGCGGGGGGGTCCTACAATGAGCAGTTCTTC
CDR3 protein: CASSIAGGSYNEQFF

D gene: TRBD2
clone size: few
V gene: TRBV19
J gene: TRBJ2-1
CDR3 DNA: TGTGCCAGTAATAGCGGGGGGAGACAGTTCTTC
CDR3 protein: CASNSGGRQFF

D gene: .
clone size: .
V gene: TRBV29-1
J gene: TRBJ1-2
CDR3 DNA: TGCAGCGTTGACGGGAGAGGGATGGACTATGGCTACACCTTC
CDR3 protein: CSVDGRGMDYGYTF

D gene: TRBD1
clone size: few
V gene: TRBV20-1
J gene: TRBJ2-3
CDR3 DNA: TGCAGTGCCTCCACAGGGGAGTGGGGCACAGATACGCAGTATTTT
CDR3 protein: CSASTGEWGTDTQYF

D gene: .
clone size: few
V gene: TRBV7-2
J gene: TRBJ2-3
CDR3 DNA: TGTGCCAGCAGACGCTCCACAGATACGCAGTATTTT
CDR3 protein: CASRRSTDTQYF

D gene: .
clone size: few
V gene: TRBV29-1
J gene: TRBJ2-1
CDR3 DNA: TGCAGCGTTGCCGAGGTCTACAATGAGCAGTTCTTC
CDR3 protein: CSVAEVYNEQFF

D gene: .
clone size: once
V gene: TRBV24-1
J gene: TRBJ2-2
CDR3 DNA: TGTGCCACCAGTGATAGGGGACACCGACTGAACACCGGGGACCTGTTTTTT
CDR3 protein: CATSDRGHRLNTGDLFF

D gene: .
clone size: few
V gene: TRBV16
J gene: TRBJ2-6
CDR3 DNA: TGTGCCAGCAGCCAATTAAACTCTGGGGCCAACGTCCTGACTTTC
CDR3 protein: CASSQLNSGANVLTF

D gene: .
clone size: few
V gene: TRBV6-2/TRBV6-3
J gene: TRBJ2-1
CDR3 DNA: TGTGCCAGCAGTTACTATTTTTCTGAGCAGTTCTTC
CDR3 protein: CASSYYFSEQFF

D gene: .
clone size: .
V gene: TRBV12-3/TRBV12-4
J gene: TRBJ1-2
CDR3 DNA: TGTGCCAGCAGTCCAGGGGCGGGCGCTTGGGGCTACACCTTC
CDR3 protein: CASSPGAGAWGYTF

D gene: TRBD1
clone size: few
V gene: TRBV5-1
J gene: TRBJ2-5
CDR3 DNA: TGCGCCAGCAGTTTTACAGGGGAAGAGACCCAGTACTTC
CDR3 protein: CASSFTGEETQYF

D gene: .
clone size: .
V gene: TRBV28
J gene: TRBJ1-5
CDR3 DNA: TGTGCCACCGCGGCCTTGATCAATCAGCCCCAGCATTTT
CDR3 protein: CATAALINQPQHF